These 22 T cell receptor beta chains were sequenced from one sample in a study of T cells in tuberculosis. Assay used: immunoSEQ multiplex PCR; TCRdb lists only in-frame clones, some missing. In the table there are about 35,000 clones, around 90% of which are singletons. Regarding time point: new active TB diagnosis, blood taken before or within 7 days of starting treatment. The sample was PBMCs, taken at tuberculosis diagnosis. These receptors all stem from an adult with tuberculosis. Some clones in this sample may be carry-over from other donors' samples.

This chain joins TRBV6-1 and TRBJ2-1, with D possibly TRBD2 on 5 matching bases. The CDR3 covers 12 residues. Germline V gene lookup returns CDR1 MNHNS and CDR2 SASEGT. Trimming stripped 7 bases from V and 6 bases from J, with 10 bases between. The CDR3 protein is CASTFGVNEQFF. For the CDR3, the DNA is TGTGCCAGCACCTTCGGGGTCAATGAGCAGTTCTTC.

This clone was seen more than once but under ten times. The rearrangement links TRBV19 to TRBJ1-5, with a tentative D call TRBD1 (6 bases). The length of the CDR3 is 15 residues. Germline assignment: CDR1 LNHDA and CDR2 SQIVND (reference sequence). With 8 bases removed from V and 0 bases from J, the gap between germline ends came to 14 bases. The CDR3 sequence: CASQLDRTSNQPQHF. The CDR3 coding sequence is TGTGCCAGTCAACTTGACAGGACTAGCAATCAGCCCCAGCATTTT. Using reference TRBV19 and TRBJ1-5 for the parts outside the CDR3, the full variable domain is DGGITQSPKYLFRKEGQNVTLSCEQNLNHDAMYWYRQDPGQGLRLIYYSQIVNDFQKGDIAEGYSVSREKKESFPLTVTSAQKNPTAFYLCASQLDRTSNQPQHFGDGTRLSIL.

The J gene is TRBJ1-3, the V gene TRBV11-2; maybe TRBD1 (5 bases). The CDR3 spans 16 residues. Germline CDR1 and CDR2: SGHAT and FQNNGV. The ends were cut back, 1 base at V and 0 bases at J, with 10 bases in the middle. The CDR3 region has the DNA TGTGCCAGCAGCTTAGGGGACGGGAGCTCTGGAAACACCATATATTTT. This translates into CASSLGDGSSGNTIYF.

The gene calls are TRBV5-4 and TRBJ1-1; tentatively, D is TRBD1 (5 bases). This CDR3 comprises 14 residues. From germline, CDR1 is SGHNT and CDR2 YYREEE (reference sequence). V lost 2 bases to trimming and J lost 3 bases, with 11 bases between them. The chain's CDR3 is CASSFPGLDTEAFF. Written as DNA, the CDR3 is TGTGCCAGCAGCTTCCCAGGGTTGGACACTGAAGCTTTCTTT.

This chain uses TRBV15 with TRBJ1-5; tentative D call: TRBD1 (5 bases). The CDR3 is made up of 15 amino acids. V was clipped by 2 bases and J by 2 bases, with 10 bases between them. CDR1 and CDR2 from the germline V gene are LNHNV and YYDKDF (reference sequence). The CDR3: CATSRTTVRNQPQHF. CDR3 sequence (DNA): TGTGCCACCAGCAGAACGACAGTCCGCAATCAGCCCCAGCATTTT.

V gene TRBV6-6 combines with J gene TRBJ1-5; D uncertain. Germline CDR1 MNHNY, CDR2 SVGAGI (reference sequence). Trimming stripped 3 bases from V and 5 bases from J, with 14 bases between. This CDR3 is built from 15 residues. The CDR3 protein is CASSYYRFGDQPQHF. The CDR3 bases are TGTGCCAGCAGTTATTATCGATTCGGGGATCAGCCCCAGCATTTT.

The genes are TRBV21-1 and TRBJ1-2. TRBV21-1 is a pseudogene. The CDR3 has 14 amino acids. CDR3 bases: TGTGTCAGATTCCGGGCCGGTGCGGGCTATGGCTACACCTTC. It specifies CVRFRAGAGYGYTF.

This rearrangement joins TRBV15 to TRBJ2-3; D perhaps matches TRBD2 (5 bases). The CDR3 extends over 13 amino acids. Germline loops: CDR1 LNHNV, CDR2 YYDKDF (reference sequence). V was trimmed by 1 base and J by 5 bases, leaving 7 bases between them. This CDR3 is CATSRGGRDTQYF. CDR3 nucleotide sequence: TGTGCCACCAGCAGAGGAGGGCGAGATACGCAGTATTTT.

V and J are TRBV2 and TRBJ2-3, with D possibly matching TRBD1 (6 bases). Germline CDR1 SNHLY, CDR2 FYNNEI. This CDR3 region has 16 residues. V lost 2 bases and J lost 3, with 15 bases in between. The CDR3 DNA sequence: TGTGCCAGCAGTGAATGGGAAGGACAGAGGACAGATACGCAGTATTTT. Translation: CASSEWEGQRTDTQYF.

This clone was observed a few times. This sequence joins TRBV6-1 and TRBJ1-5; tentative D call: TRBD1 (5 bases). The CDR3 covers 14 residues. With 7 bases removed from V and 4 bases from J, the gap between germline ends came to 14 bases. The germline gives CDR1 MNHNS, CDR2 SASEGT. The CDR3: CASTGVLMNQPQHF. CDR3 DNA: TGTGCCAGCACGGGGGTTCTGATGAATCAGCCCCAGCATTTT.

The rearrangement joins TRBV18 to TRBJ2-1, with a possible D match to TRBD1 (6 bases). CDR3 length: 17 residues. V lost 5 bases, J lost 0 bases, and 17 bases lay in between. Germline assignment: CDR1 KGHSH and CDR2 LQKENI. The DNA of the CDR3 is TGTGCCAGCTCATCCCTGCCCCAGGGGAGCTCCTACAATGAGCAGTTCTTC. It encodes CASSSLPQGSSYNEQFF.

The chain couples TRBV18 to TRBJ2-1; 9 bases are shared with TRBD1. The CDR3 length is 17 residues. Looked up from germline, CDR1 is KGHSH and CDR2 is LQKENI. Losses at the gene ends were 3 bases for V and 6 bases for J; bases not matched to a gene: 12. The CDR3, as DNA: TGTGCCAGCTCACCCCAAACCGGGACAGGGTTCCGCAATGAGCAGTTCTTC. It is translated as CASSPQTGTGFRNEQFF.

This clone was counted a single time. CDR3 DNA: TGTGCCAGCAGTTTATTGCACAGGGATGAAGCTTTCTTT. Amino acid sequence: CASSLLHRDEAFF. V gene TRBV27 combines with J gene TRBJ1-1; perhaps TRBD1 as D (6 bases). CDR1 and CDR2 from the germline V gene are MNHEY and SMNVEV (reference sequence). V lost 1 base to trimming and J lost 7 bases, with 10 bases between them. The CDR3 loop spans 13 amino acids.

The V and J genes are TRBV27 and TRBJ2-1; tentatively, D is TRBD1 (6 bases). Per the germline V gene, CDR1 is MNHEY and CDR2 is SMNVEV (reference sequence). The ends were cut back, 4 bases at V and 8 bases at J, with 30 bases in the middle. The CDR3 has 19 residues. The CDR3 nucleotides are TGTGCCAGCAGTTCTCGGAATAGGGGGTGGTACCTCAATATCGATGAGCAGTTCTTC. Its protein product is CASSSRNRGWYLNIDEQFF.

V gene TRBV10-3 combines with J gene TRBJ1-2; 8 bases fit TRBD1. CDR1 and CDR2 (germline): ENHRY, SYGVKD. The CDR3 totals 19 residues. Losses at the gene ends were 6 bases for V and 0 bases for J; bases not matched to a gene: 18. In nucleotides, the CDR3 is TGTGCCATCAGGAAGACAGGGGATGGCGGCGGATTAGCTAACTATGGCTACACCTTC. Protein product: CAIRKTGDGGGLANYGYTF.

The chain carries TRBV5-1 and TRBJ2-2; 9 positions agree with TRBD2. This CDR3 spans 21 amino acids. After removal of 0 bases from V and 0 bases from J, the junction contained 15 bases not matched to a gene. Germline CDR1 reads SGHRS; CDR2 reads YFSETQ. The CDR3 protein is CASSLGRRAGGPTANTGELFF. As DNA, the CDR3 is TGCGCCAGCAGCTTGGGTCGCCGGGCGGGGGGGCCAACCGCGAACACCGGGGAGCTGTTTTTT.

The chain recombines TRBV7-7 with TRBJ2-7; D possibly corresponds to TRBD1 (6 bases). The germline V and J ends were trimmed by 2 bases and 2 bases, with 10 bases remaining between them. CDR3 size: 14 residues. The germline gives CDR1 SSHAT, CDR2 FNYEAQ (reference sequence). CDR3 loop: CASSLKDSPYEQYF. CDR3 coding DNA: TGTGCCAGCAGCTTAAAGGACAGCCCCTACGAGCAGTACTTC.

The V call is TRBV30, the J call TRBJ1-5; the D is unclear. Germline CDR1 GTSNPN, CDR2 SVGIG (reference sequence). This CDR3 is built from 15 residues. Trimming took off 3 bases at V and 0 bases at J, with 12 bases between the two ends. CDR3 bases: TGTGCCTGGAGGGGAGGGTTTAATAGCAATCAGCCCCAGCATTTT. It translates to CAWRGGFNSNQPQHF.

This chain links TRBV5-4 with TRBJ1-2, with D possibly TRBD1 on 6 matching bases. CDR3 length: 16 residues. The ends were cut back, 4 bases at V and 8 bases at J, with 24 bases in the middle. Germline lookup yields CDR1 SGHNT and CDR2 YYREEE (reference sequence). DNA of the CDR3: TGTGCCAGCAGCCCTTCATATGGACAGACTTACCTCGGCTACACCTTC. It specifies CASSPSYGQTYLGYTF.

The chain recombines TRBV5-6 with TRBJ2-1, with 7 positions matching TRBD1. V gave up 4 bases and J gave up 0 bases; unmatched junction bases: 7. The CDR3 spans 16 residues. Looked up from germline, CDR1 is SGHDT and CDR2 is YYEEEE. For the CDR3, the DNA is TGTGCCAGCAGCGGGGGACAGCGGAGCTCCTACAATGAGCAGTTCTTC. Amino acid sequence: CASSGGQRSSYNEQFF.

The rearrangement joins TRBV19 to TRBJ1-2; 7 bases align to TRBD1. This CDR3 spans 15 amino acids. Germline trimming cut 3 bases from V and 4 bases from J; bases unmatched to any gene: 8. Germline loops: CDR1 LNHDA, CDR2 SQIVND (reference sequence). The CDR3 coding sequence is TGTGCCAGTAGTATTAGGGGACAGACCCCCTATGGCTACACCTTC. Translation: CASSIRGQTPYGYTF.

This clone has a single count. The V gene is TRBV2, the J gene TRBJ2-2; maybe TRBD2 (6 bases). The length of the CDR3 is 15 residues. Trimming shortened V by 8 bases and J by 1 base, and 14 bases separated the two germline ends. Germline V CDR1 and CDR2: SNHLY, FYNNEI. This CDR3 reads CASLRREWNTGELFF. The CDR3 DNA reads TGTGCCAGCCTGAGGAGGGAATGGAACACCGGGGAGCTGTTTTTT. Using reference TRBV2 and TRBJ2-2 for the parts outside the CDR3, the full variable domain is EPEVTQTPSHQVTQMGQEVILRCVPISNHLYFYWYRQILGQKVEFLVSFYNNEISEKSEIFDDQFSVERPDGSNFTLKIRSTKLEDSAMYFCASLRREWNTGELFFGEGSRLTVL.